This TCR beta chain was obtained from a study of Graves' ophthalmopathy and Graves' hyperthyroidism. The germline V gene has CDR1 DFQATT and CDR2 SNEGSKA (reference sequence). CDR3 size: 17 residues. The V segment lost 0 bases and the J segment 4 bases; nucleotides outside the gene matches: 9. Scientists amplified the TCR beta CDR3 regions from RNA transcripts. HTBI-primed RT-PCR formed the first round, and a multiplex PCR formed the second. From the multiplex PCR reads, TCRdb called clonotypes with MiXCR, one entry per CDR3 protein. In the table there are around 670,000 distinct CDR3 sequences, about 44% of which are singletons. A word on this clonotype: Its target is not known.

General study results and limits: Most thyroid clonotypes expanded beyond 0.001 frequency were also found in blood.

Clinicians diagnosed using symptoms, serum thyroxine, TRAb, thyroid ultrasound and orbital computed tomography. This receptor was obtained from an adult man with Graves' ophthalmopathy. V gene TRBV20-1 combines with J gene TRBJ2-7, with 13 positions matching TRBD2. The sample taken for sequencing was peripheral blood. The CDR3 protein is CSARELAGGPLTYEQYF. CDR3 bases: TGCAGTGCTAGAGAACTAGCGGGAGGGCCCCTGACGTACGAGCAGTACTTC.